What follows is one T cell receptor (beta chain) and its context. What it binds is unknown. Vbeta (60) and Jbeta (13) primers were used in the PCR. TCRdb's table, derived via immunoSEQ multiplex PCR, lists solely in-frame clones and lacks some. The sample contains 70,000 to 95,000 clones, around 80% of which appear only once. This record comes from a study of cytomegalovirus exposure and HLA in healthy donors. Findings and limits, study-wide: TCR beta V- and J-gene trimming, according to a later analysis, was linked to a missense DCLRE1C variant.

CDR3 length equals 15 residues. V lost 4 bases, J lost 0 bases, and 7 bases lay in between. The germline gives CDR1 SNHLY, CDR2 FYNNEI. The sequenced material came from PBMCs. The rearrangement joins TRBV2 to TRBJ2-6, with D possibly being TRBD2 (5 bases). This receptor was taken from a male donor in good health and CMV-seronegative. The CDR3 sequence: CASSAEGSGANVLTF. In DNA form, the CDR3 reads TGTGCCAGCAGTGCCGAGGGCTCTGGGGCCAACGTCCTGACTTTC. Full variable domain (remainder filled in from reference TRBV2 and TRBJ2-6): EPEVTQTPSHQVTQMGQEVILRCVPISNHLYFYWYRQILGQKVEFLVSFYNNEISEKSEIFDDQFSVERPDGSNFTLKIRSTKLEDSAMYFCASSAEGSGANVLTFGAGSRLTVL.